The 20 T cell receptor beta chains below all came from one sample that was sequenced in a study of blood T cells in healthy people across ages. A second roughly 7 to 11 cycle PCR used barcoded and J-beta primers. TCRdb used MiXCR to reprocess the 5' RACE reads, holding one entry per CDR3 protein. The table shows fewer than 900,000 distinct CDR3 sequences, with roughly 49% occurring only once. Sequencing used blood. All receptors derive from a woman in her sixties or seventies in good health.

This clonotype was seen a handful of times. The chain recombines TRBV7-2 with TRBJ2-5; D could derive from TRBD1 or TRBD2 (6 bases each). The CDR3 consists of 14 residues. V lost 4 bases, J lost 5 bases, and 14 bases lay in between. Germline loops: CDR1 SGHTA, CDR2 FQGNSA. The CDR3 loop is CASSSRGGLETQYF. In nucleotides, the CDR3 is TGTGCCAGCAGCTCCAGGGGAGGCTTGGAGACCCAGTACTTC.

This clonotype appeared once. The chain recombines TRBV28 with TRBJ1-1; D unresolved. The CDR3 spans 12 residues. From germline, CDR1 is MDHEN and CDR2 SYDVKM. Trimming took 5 bases from V and 8 from J, leaving 12 bases between them. The CDR3 is CASSQSTREAFF. CDR3 DNA sequence: TGTGCCAGCAGTCAATCAACGCGGGAAGCTTTCTTT.

This rearrangement joins TRBV4-3 to TRBJ2-3; possibly TRBD1 or TRBD2 for D (5 bases each). Trimming shortened V by 4 bases and J by 5 bases, and 16 bases separated the two germline ends. Germline CDR1 is LGHNA and CDR2 is YSLEER. The CDR3 loop spans 15 amino acids. The DNA of the CDR3 is TGCGCCAGCAGCCTTTCGGGACCGCTTGGAGATACGCAGTATTTT. Its protein is CASSLSGPLGDTQYF.

This clonotype was detected only a few times. Sequence at one end of the junction differs from germline and may be a read error. V is TRBV28 and J is TRBJ1-5; a possible D gene is TRBD1 (6 bases). Germline V gene lookup returns CDR1 MDHEN and CDR2 SYDVKM. The CDR3 is 16 amino acids. CDR3 bases: TGTGCCAGCAGTTTTAGATCTGTGGGGGCAAATCAGCCCCGGCATTTT. Protein sequence: CASSFRSVGANQPRHF.

This clonotype was recorded a few times. This rearrangement joins TRBV12-3 or TRBV12-4 to TRBJ1-2; D call uncertain. The CDR3 sequence is 16 residues long. V was shortened by 3 bases and J by 5 bases, with 19 bases between the two germline ends. CDR3 protein: CASSLSVALRGYGYTF. DNA for the CDR3: TGTGCCAGCAGTTTGAGTGTAGCTTTACGAGGTTATGGCTACACCTTC.

V gene TRBV2 combines with J gene TRBJ2-5, with D perhaps assigned TRBD1 or TRBD2 (5 bases each). This CDR3 contains 13 residues. Trimming took 6 bases from V and 4 from J, leaving 12 bases between them. Germline-derived CDR1 and CDR2 are SNHLY and FYNNEI. CDR3 amino acids: CASRYRDAETQYF. For the CDR3, the DNA is TGTGCCAGCAGATACCGGGACGCAGAGACCCAGTACTTC.

V is TRBV11-1 and J is TRBJ2-5, with D perhaps being TRBD1 or TRBD2 (5 bases each). Germline CDR1 and CDR2: SGHAT and FQDESV (reference sequence). V was cut by 4 bases and J by 5 bases, with 14 bases left in between. The CDR3 is 14 residues long. The CDR3 nucleotides read TGTGCCAGCAGCTATGGGGGACCCACGGAGACCCAGTACTTC. Translated, it gives CASSYGGPTETQYF. Complete variable domain (other parts from reference TRBV11-1 and TRBJ2-5): EAEVAQSPRYKITEKSQAVAFWCDPISGHATLYWYRQILGQGPELLVQFQDESVVDDSQLPKDRFSAERLKGVDSTLKIQPAELGDSAMYLCASSYGGPTETQYFGPGTRLLVL.

The J gene is TRBJ1-2, the V gene TRBV3-1; no clear D. Trimming left V 1 base short and J 4 bases short, with 13 bases between. Germline V gene sequence: CDR1 LGHDT, CDR2 YNNKEL (reference sequence). The length of the CDR3 is 15 residues. This CDR3 is CASSQVGGVTYGYTF. The CDR3 region has the DNA TGTGCCAGCAGCCAAGTTGGCGGGGTGACCTATGGCTACACCTTC.

This chain joins TRBV20-1 and TRBJ1-4; TRBD1 is a possible D gene (5 bases). Germline V lookup: CDR1 DFQATT, CDR2 SNEGSKA (reference sequence). This CDR3 is 15 amino acids long. The V end was cut by 4 bases, the J end by 7 bases, with 19 bases between. CDR3 coding DNA: TGCAGTGCTACCCCTATAGGAGGGGCGGGTGAAAAACTGTTTTTT. Its protein is CSATPIGGAGEKLFF.

The rearrangement joins TRBV20-1 to TRBJ1-5; 8 nucleotides agree with TRBD1. This CDR3 region has 12 residues. V was clipped by 4 bases and J by 7 bases; unmatched bases: 3. The germline V gene has CDR1 DFQATT and CDR2 SNEGSKA (reference sequence). This CDR3 is CSAKGQGQPQHF. CDR3 DNA: TGCAGTGCTAAAGGACAGGGACAGCCCCAGCATTTT.

The rearrangement uses TRBV5-1 and TRBJ2-5; D is unclear. The CDR3 has 13 residues. Trimming took off 5 bases at V and 2 bases at J, with 10 bases between the two ends. The V gene's germline CDR1 is SGHRS and CDR2 YFSETQ. CDR3 coding DNA: TGCGCCAGCAGACCGGGCGTACAAGAGACCCAGTACTTC. It is translated as CASRPGVQETQYF.

In its sample, this clonotype was seen a few times. The V gene is TRBV29-1, the J gene TRBJ1-1; D possibly corresponds to TRBD1 (6 bases). CDR1 is SQVTM, CDR2 ANQGSEA, per germline. The V and J ends lost 7 bases and 1 base respectively, with 16 bases between them. The CDR3 has 14 residues. The DNA for the CDR3 is TGCAGCGCCAAAGGGGGGGCGCGGAACACTGAAGCTTTCTTT. Translating gives CSAKGGARNTEAFF.

The chain's CDR3 is CSVGGRGAETQYF. As DNA, the CDR3 is TGCAGTGTTGGCGGGAGGGGCGCAGAGACCCAGTACTTC. The V gene is TRBV20-1, the J gene TRBJ2-5; TRBD2 agrees at 9 bases. Germline V gene data show CDR1 as DFQATT and CDR2 as SNEGSKA (reference sequence). The CDR3 contains 13 residues. V gave up 7 bases and J gave up 4 bases; unmatched junction bases: 7.

This clonotype was detected only a few times. CDR3 nucleotide sequence: TGTGCCAGCAGCTTAGGCCGGGGGGGAGTCTACGAGCAGTACTTC. This encodes CASSLGRGGVYEQYF. This chain joins TRBV7-2 and TRBJ2-7; 8 bases are a match to TRBD2. V was clipped by 1 base and J by 3 bases; unmatched bases: 5. CDR1 is SGHTA and CDR2 is FQGNSA in the germline V gene. This CDR3 is 15 amino acids long.

This clonotype has more than one count but fewer than ten. The V call is TRBV3-1, the J call TRBJ2-3, with 11 bases lining up with TRBD2. The junction had 14 bases not matched to a gene; V was cut back by 10 bases and J by 5 bases. CDR3 length: 16 amino acids. Germline lookup yields CDR1 LGHDT and CDR2 YNNKEL (reference sequence). The CDR3 DNA sequence: TGTGCCACGTCGAAAATAGCGGGAGGGGACGGAGATACGCAGTATTTT. It specifies CATSKIAGGDGDTQYF.

The gene calls are TRBV18 and TRBJ2-5; TRBD1 might be the D (7 bases). The J call may be incorrect, as the DNA end agrees better with TRBJ2-7. This CDR3 has 19 residues. CDR1 is KGHSH and CDR2 is LQKENI in the germline V gene. The CDR3 here is CASSPPLRQGLSILYEQYF. Here the CDR3 DNA reads TGTGCCAGCTCACCACCGCTAAGACAGGGACTGTCGATTTTGTACGAGCAGTACTTC.

This clonotype has only a few counts. The chain joins TRBV3-1 to TRBJ2-1; D may be TRBD1 (7 bases). Germline V gene data show CDR1 as LGHDT and CDR2 as YNNKEL (reference sequence). The ends were cut back, 6 bases at V and 4 bases at J, with 10 bases in the middle. The CDR3 loop spans 13 amino acids. This CDR3 is CASRGGQYNEQFF. The DNA for the CDR3 is TGTGCCAGCAGGGGGGGACAGTACAATGAGCAGTTCTTC.

As for this clonotype: Without the conserved terminal phenylalanine or tryptophan, this CDR3 likely stems from a read error. V usage is TRBV7-2 and J usage is TRBJ2-1, with 10 bases aligning to TRBD2. The ends lost 6 bases at V and 8 bases at J; junction bases unmatched: 7. The CDR3 totals 14 residues. Germline CDR1 SGHTA, CDR2 FQGNSA. As DNA, the CDR3 is TGTGCCAGCAGGTCAGCGGGAGGGCCCTATGAGCAGTTCTTA. Protein: CASRSAGGPYEQFL.

V is TRBV15 and J is TRBJ2-7, with 8 bases that match TRBD2. Looked up from germline, CDR1 is LNHNV and CDR2 is YYDKDF (reference sequence). There are 16 residues in the CDR3. V shed 5 bases and J 1 base; nucleotides not matched to a gene: 10. The CDR3 sequence is CATSAIGTSFSYEQYF. In DNA, the CDR3 is TGTGCCACCAGCGCCATCGGGACTAGTTTTTCCTACGAGCAGTACTTC.

V and J are TRBV27 and TRBJ2-3; 12 nucleotides align to TRBD2. The germline CDR1 and CDR2 sequences are MNHEY and SMNVEV (reference sequence). This CDR3 is built from 18 residues. V lost 7 bases to trimming and J lost 2 bases; unmatched junction nucleotides: 13. The CDR3: CASTREALAGGPTDTQYF. The CDR3, as DNA: TGTGCCAGCACTCGGGAGGCTCTAGCGGGAGGGCCCACAGATACGCAGTATTTT.